What follows are 2 T cell receptor beta chains derived from one specimen sequenced in a study of T cell repertoires in cytomegalovirus infection. MiXCR, run by TCRdb on the reads, gives a single entry per CDR3 protein. Seen here are over 250,000 distinct CDR3 sequences, more than 20% observed once, and the top ten hold approximately 14%. The sample consisted of PBMCs. Receptors originate from a human donor in good health (CMV status not recorded). Some clones in this sample may be carry-over from other donors' samples.

This clonotype was picked up many times. The V gene is TRBV7-2, the J gene TRBJ1-6; the D gene is possibly TRBD1 (5 bases). This CDR3 region has 15 residues. Germline CDR1 is SGHTA and CDR2 is FQGNSA. The V gene lost 1 base and the J gene lost 8 bases, with 12 bases spanning the gap. DNA of the CDR3: TGTGCCAGCAGCTTAGAGTTTGGGGCCGATTCACCCCTCCACTTT. Protein: CASSLEFGADSPLHF.

This clonotype was seen a few times. The chain employs TRBV6-2 or TRBV6-3 and TRBJ1-5; the D is unclear. Per germline, CDR1 MNHEY and CDR2 SVGEGT. The length of the CDR3 is 15 residues. With 4 bases removed from V and 7 bases from J, the gap between germline ends came to 17 bases. The CDR3 DNA sequence: TGTGCCAGCAGTTCCCTGGGGAGCCTTGAACAGCCCCAGCATTTT. This gives the protein CASSSLGSLEQPQHF.